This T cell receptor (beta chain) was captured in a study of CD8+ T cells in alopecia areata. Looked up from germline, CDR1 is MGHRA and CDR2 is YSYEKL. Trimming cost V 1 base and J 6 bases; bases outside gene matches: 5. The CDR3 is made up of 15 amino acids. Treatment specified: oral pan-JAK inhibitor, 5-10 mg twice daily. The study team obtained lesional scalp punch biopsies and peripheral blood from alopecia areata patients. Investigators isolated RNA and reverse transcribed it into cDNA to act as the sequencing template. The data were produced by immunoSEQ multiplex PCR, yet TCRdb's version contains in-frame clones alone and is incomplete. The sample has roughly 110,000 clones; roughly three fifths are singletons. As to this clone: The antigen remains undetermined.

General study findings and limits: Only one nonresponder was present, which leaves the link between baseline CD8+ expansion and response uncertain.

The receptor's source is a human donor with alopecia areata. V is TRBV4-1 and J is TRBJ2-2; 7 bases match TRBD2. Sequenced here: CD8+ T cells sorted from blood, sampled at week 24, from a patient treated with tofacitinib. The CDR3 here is CASSQVGEGPGELFF. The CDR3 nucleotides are TGCGCCAGCAGCCAAGTTGGGGAGGGGCCCGGGGAGCTGTTTTTT.